One T cell receptor (beta chain) is described in this entry. This specimen comes from a study of naive and memory T cell subsets. Both TRBC1 and TRBC2 were covered by a beta constant-region primer of two equimolar oligonucleotides. Ligated cDNA was amplified by four rounds of PCR with nested alpha and beta constant-region primers and SP2. Each CDR3 protein gets one entry after TCRdb re-called the UMI-ligation and nested PCR reads with MiXCR. Of more than 100,000 distinct CDR3 sequences listed, around 35% were seen once; the top ten hold more than 0.8%. This TCR came from a human donor in good health. The sequenced sample was central memory CD4+ T cells from blood.

The DNA of the CDR3 is TGCGCCAGCAGCTTGGGGGCAGGAAGACGTACAGATACGCAGTATTTT. It codes for CASSLGAGRRTDTQYF. The rearrangement uses TRBV5-1 and TRBJ2-3; no clear D. This CDR3 contains 16 residues. The V gene's germline CDR1 is SGHRS and CDR2 YFSETQ. V was trimmed by 0 bases and J by 3 bases, leaving 14 bases between them. The variable domain in full, completed from reference TRBV5-1 and TRBJ2-3, reads KAGVTQTPRYLIKTRGQQVTLSCSPISGHRSVSWYQQTPGQGLQFLFEYFSETQRNKGNFPGRFSGRQFSNSRSEMNVSTLELGDSALYLCASSLGAGRRTDTQYFGPGTRLTVL.